The rows below give T cell receptor beta chains drawn from one sample of a study of blood T cells in healthy people across ages. TCRdb re-analysed the 5' RACE reads in MiXCR, keeping a single row per CDR3 protein. The data show about 640,000 distinct CDR3 sequences, roughly 50% seen once. Sequencing was carried out using blood. Source of these receptors: a man aged 55-75 years in good health. The CDR3 runs from the conserved cysteine through the conserved F or W. The D gene is left open where the match is weak. Only some rows state a clone size, as once, few, many or a class for expanded clones.

clone size	V gene	J gene	D gene	CDR3 protein	CDR3 DNA
-	TRBV2	TRBJ1-6	-	CASIRDRSSYNSPLHF	TGTGCCAGCATAAGGGACCGTAGCTCCTATAATTCACCCCTCCACTTT
few	TRBV10-1	TRBJ2-5	-	CASSVAGLQETQYF	TGCGCCAGCAGTGTGGCAGGGCTACAAGAGACCCAGTACTTC
-	TRBV7-9	TRBJ1-2	-	CASSPLQQAGSGYTF	TGTGCCAGCAGCCCTCTCCAGCAGGCAGGCAGTGGCTACACCTTC
-	TRBV5-1	TRBJ1-2	-	CASSRGGADSSYGHTF	TGCGCCAGCAGTCGAGGCGGTGCCGACAGTTCCTATGGCCACACCTTC
-	TRBV5-1	TRBJ1-6	-	CASSLAGTASGPLHF	TGCGCCAGCAGCCTCGCCGGGACCGCCTCGGGACCCCTCCACTTT
-	TRBV10-2	TRBJ1-1	-	CASSENRQTMNTEAFF	TGCGCCAGCAGTGAGAACAGGCAGACCATGAACACTGAAGCTTTCTTT
-	TRBV5-6	TRBJ2-1	-	CASSAELVSTERKQFF	TGTGCCAGCAGCGCAGAACTAGTAAGTACCGAGAGAAAGCAGTTCTTC
-	TRBV11-2	TRBJ2-1	-	CASSRERLVNEQFF	TGTGCCAGTAGCCGAGAGCGTCTTGTAAATGAGCAGTTCTTC
-	TRBV12-3/TRBV12-4	TRBJ2-5	-	CASSLMLATQETQYF	TGTGCCAGCAGTTTAATGTTAGCTACTCAAGAGACCCAGTACTTC
-	TRBV7-2	TRBJ2-7	-	CASSLVEGWYEQYF	TGTGCCAGCAGCTTGGTTGAGGGGTGGTACGAGCAGTACTTC
-	TRBV20-1	TRBJ2-1	TRBD2	CSVFGLAGGSSYNEQFF	TGCAGTGTTTTCGGACTAGCGGGGGGGAGCTCCTACAATGAGCAGTTCTTC
-	TRBV3-1	TRBJ2-3	TRBD2	CASRPFGGDTQYF	TGTGCCAGCAGGCCATTCGGGGGGGATACGCAGTATTTT
-	TRBV28	TRBJ2-1	TRBD2	CASSGGGNDEQFF	TGTGCCAGCAGTGGCGGGGGGAACGATGAGCAGTTCTTC
few	TRBV20-1	TRBJ2-1	-	CSAIPGQRIEQFF	TGCAGTGCAATCCCTGGACAGCGGATCGAGCAGTTCTTC
-	TRBV28	TRBJ1-4	-	CASRTGTTNEKLFF	TGTGCCAGCAGAACCGGGACAACTAATGAAAAACTGTTTTTT
-	TRBV5-1	TRBJ2-3	-	CASSFGVGQGGTDTQYF	TGCGCCAGCAGCTTCGGTGTTGGGCAGGGGGGGACAGATACGCAGTATTTT